This T cell receptor (beta chain) comes out of a study of cytomegalovirus exposure and HLA in healthy donors (dated by TCRdb to about 2017). Study-wide context: An earlier analysis of under 600 of the donors reported about 290 Gb of sequence data and 117 million unique TCR beta sequences from around 200 million T cells. The study profiled the T cell repertoires of fewer than 850 subjects by immunosequencing and related them to cytomegalovirus serostatus. In addition to the first cohort of 650 to 750 subjects, a separate validation cohort of over 90 different subjects was used. Both class I and class II loci were covered by HLA typing, at four-digit resolution. Genome-wide SNP genotypes for about 65% of the 666 donors were used in a later genetic analysis, which treated that subset as a discovery cohort. The genetic ancestry cluster associated with self-reported Caucasian donors included approximately 85% of the 300 to 400 genotyped donors. The aim of the study was to test whether cataloging public T cell receptors could identify signatures of past pathogen exposure. To study patterns of TCR occurrence, a later analysis re-analyzed previously published TCR beta repertoires from several hundred donors and added high-resolution HLA genotyping. Among a few hundred genotyped donors of the cohort, an average of around 240,000 unique TCR beta nucleotide sequences were sequenced per donor, 15% to 20% of them non-productive. Because of strong linkage in the cohort, 4 to 6 DR-DQ haplotypes were treated as single units for association and clustering. An early release that covered some 640 HLA-typed donors contained approximately 320 gigabases of sequencing data and 65 million to 100 million unique TCR sequences. Every discovery cohort repertoire had been produced on one sequencing platform. Donor age, sex, ethnicity and CMV serostatus were compiled alongside the repertoire data. Typing coverage varied by locus: roughly 629-630 donors for A, B, C, DRB1 and DQB1; roughly 560 for DQA1; approximately 570 for DPA1; roughly 450 for DPB1. In the later analysis, no new phenotypic data were used to find candidate immune exposures; instead, reliance was placed on TCR beta sequences and their occurrence across donors. High-throughput TCR immunosequencing, statistical association of individual TCRs with disease status, and machine learning were combined to predict cytomegalovirus infection status. An earlier analysis of 587 of the donors used high-throughput TCR beta sequencing to judge whether each TCR beta V gene segment behaved as functional or pseudogenic.

Libraries were made using the immunoSEQ multiplex PCR assay. A mixture of 60 forward primers for TCR Vbeta segments and 13 reverse primers for TCR Jbeta segments was used in the multiplex PCR. The CDR3 region of rearranged TCR beta genes was amplified from genomic DNA with a multiplex PCR assay. The amplified TCR beta libraries were sequenced on the Illumina HiSeq System as 87-base-pair reads. The authors' analysis ran thus. A later analysis counted around 72 million unique TCR beta chains across the 550 to 750 repertoires, and around 12 million of these chains were shared by at least two donors. Raw reads were error-corrected and collapsed into unique sequences by a nearest-neighbor algorithm in which closely related sequences were merged to remove PCR and sequencing errors. CDR3 sequences were aligned to IMGT reference sequences to assign V, D and J gene segments. Each retained sequence needed at least a six-nucleotide match to both a V gene segment and a J gene segment. A rearrangement was called productive if the CDR3 had no stop codons and remained in frame with V and J, and every other rearrangement was called non-productive. Following IMGT convention, CDR3 was defined as the stretch from the second conserved V-encoded cysteine up to the conserved J-encoded phenylalanine. The earlier analysis of 550 to 650 of the donors excluded any sequence lacking an unambiguous match to a single V gene segment. An earlier analysis of several hundred of the donors called V segments functional above 56.7% productive rearrangements and segregating when the between-donor standard deviation exceeded 5%. A statistical classification framework was built for diagnosing cytomegalovirus status from the catalog of TCR beta chain sequences. In a later analysis, V and J genes were assigned by comparing TCR nucleotide sequences against IMGT/GENE-DB human TR gene sequences. Using the TCRdist pipeline, a later analysis assigned CDR3 sequences along with most-parsimonious VDJ recombination scenarios. In a later analysis, every TCR beta chain was defined by the combination of its CDR3 amino acid sequence and its V-gene family, and reads without a unique V-gene family were dropped. To address suspected cross-contamination and a sequencing artifact, a later analysis removed 592 highly shared, low-generation-probability nucleotide sequences. In a later analysis, a clonal expansion index was calculated for each public chain from normalized within-repertoire ranks of inferred template counts. In a later analysis, generation probabilities were computed using a VDJ recombination model fitted to out-of-frame rearrangements, and the results were checked against IGoR. A later analysis scored TCR-TCR, TCR-HLA and TCR-CMV co-occurrence with hypergeometric tests, applying a repertoire-size bias correction to TCR pairs. To estimate false discovery rates, a later analysis permuted the HLA or CMV assignments 20 times. In a later analysis, co-occurring TCRs were grouped using DBSCAN, with TCRdist sequence similarity added in when clustering inside HLA-allele-positive subsets. Co-occurrence clustering excluded repertoires with fewer than 30,000 or more than 120,000 public chains, plus five with anomalous nucleotide sharing. In TCRdb, the immuneACCESS table is reduced to in-frame sequences with V and J assigned. These tables do not hold every clone; where another copy was compared, an unresolved V gene accounts for under half, and the others remain unexplained. The V and J calls and clone size are taken from that table; D and trimming were inferred from the DNA. The sample table records fewer than 150,000 clones; roughly 85% of these occur just once. In total, the top ten clones hold over 6.5% of the sample.

The CDR1 and CDR2 encoded by the germline V gene are SGHAT and FQNNGV. The CDR3 sequence holds 14 residues, the cysteine and phenylalanine included. Only CDR3 DNA is held: 42 bases, read in frame from base 1. Compared with germline, V lacks 4 bases and J lacks 10 bases; bases without a gene match: 13. Study-wide conclusions, independent of this receptor: A further reported finding was that TCR beta sequences accurately predicted the HLA-A and HLA-B alleles for most subjects in the first cohort. An association between a missense DCLRE1C variant and V-gene and J-gene trimming of TCR beta chains was found in a later genetic analysis and replicated in an independent cohort. Most TCR sequences were seen in very few donors, while some public TCRs were found in many individuals. The 87-base-pair reads could not distinguish some IMGT-functional V segments, including TRBV6-2 and TRBV6-3, so those segments were excluded. In vitro tests confirmed that a few of the cytomegalovirus-associated TCR beta chains recognize cytomegalovirus antigens. According to a later analysis, most CMV-associated TCR beta chains appeared to be HLA-restricted, and the HLA associations seemed to be driven largely by CMV exposure. Cytomegalovirus status was reported to be diagnosed by the classifier with high specificity and sensitivity in both the original and validation cohorts. Broadly in line with IMGT annotations, most TCR beta V segments showed up in productive rearrangements about 87% or about 30% of the time in an earlier analysis of around 600 of the donors. Presence/absence analyses assumed roughly uniform sequencing depth across donors, an assumption that may not hold. The study gave a list of 150 to 200 TCR beta chains associated with cytomegalovirus. In a later analysis, the rate of TCR association differed among HLA loci, with DRB1 alleles having the most associated TCRs and HLA-C alleles having the fewest. Compared with the 666-donor mean, donors in an Asian-associated ancestry cluster had fewer N-insertions in productive TCRs, according to a later genetic analysis. Approximately 16 rarely observed V segments, including chromosome 9 orphons, were excluded from the earlier analysis of just under 600 of the donors because counts were too low. Only TCR beta chains were sequenced in this cohort, and the absence of alpha or paired-chain data limited detectable features. CMV serostatus was the only immune exposure information available for the cohort. The authors suggested that the approach could potentially be extended to other disease states and immunological phenotypes. In a later analysis, HLA-associated TCR beta chains showed more clonal expansion and lower generation probabilities than non-associated chains that were equally common. A cluster of highly shared sequence variants was judged likely to represent a technical artifact of the sequencing pipeline. According to a later analysis, parvovirus B19, influenza, CMV and Epstein-Barr virus appeared linked to several top co-occurrence clusters. Linkage disequilibrium might explain the correlated functional status among segregating V segments, but an unknown experimental factor could not be excluded. Specific HLA alleles were associated with about 17,000 TCR beta sequences at a false discovery rate of 0.05 in a later analysis. HLA typing was unavailable for some donors at each locus, so association tests used only the typed subset. When HLA alleles, especially DR and DQ, strongly co-occurred, TCR associations were difficult to assign to individual alleles.

The cohort was made up of several hundred healthy bone marrow donors. All cohort members were sampled while nominally healthy, although unrecorded immune exposures were likely present. The donor was CMV seropositive and belonged to the group of 270 or so seropositive cohort members. Every donor gave a peripheral blood sample, and the peripheral blood mononuclear cells from that sample were used for TCR beta sequencing. Genomic DNA was extracted from the blood cell samples with the Qiagen DNeasy Blood Extraction Kit. Regarding this clone: It has no known antigen specificity. No much larger clonotype is one base removed from it; base qualities were not supplied.

The chain is assembled from TRBV11-2 and TRBJ2-7; a stretch of 7 junction bases matches TRBD2. This TCR derives from a woman aged 30 to 39 in good health and CMV-seropositive. Sequencing was done on a sample of PBMCs. The CDR3 amino acid sequence is: CASSYPGGGIEQYF. At the DNA level, the sequence is TGTGCCAGCAGCTACCCGGGAGGAGGGATCGAACAGTACTTC.